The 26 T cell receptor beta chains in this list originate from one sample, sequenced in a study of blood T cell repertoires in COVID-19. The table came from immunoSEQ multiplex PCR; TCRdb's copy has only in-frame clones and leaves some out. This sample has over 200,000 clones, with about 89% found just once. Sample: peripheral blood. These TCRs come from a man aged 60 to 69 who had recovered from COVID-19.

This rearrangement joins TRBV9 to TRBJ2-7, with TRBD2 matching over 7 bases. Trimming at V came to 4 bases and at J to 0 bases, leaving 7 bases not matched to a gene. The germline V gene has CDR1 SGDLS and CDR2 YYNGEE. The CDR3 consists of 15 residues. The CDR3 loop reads CASSTGASGSYEQYF. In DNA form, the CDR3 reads TGTGCCAGCAGCACCGGGGCTAGCGGCTCCTACGAGCAGTACTTC.

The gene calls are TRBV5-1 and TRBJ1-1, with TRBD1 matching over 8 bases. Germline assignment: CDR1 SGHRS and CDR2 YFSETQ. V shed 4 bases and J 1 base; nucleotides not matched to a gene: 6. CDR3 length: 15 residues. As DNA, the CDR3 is TGCGCCAGCAGCCACGGACAGGGACGGAACACTGAAGCTTTCTTT. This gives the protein CASSHGQGRNTEAFF.

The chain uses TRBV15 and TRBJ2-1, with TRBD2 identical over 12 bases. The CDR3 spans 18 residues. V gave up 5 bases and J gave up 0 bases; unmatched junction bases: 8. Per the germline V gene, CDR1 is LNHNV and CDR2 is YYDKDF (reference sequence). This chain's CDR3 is CATSVTSGGFISYNEQFF. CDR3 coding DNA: TGTGCCACCAGCGTGACTAGCGGGGGATTCATCTCCTACAATGAGCAGTTCTTC.

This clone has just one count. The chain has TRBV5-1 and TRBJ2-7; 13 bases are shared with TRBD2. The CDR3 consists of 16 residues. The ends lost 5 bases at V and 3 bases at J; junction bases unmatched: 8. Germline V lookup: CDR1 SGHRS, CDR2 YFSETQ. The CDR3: CASRRTSGSLNYEQYF. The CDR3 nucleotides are TGCGCCAGCAGGCGGACTAGCGGGAGTCTAAACTACGAGCAGTACTTC.

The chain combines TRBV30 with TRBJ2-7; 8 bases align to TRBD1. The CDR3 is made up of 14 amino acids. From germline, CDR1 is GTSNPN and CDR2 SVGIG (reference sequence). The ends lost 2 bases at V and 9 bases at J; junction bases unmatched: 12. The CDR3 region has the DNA TGTGCCTGGAGTCGACAGGGGTCGTCGAGAGGGCAGTACTTC. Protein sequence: CAWSRQGSSRGQYF.

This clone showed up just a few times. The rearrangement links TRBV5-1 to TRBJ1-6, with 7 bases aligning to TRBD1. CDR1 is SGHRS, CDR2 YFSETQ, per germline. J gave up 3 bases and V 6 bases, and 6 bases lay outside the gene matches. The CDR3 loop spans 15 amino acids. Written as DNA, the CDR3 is TGCGCCAGCACAAGGGACAGCCTCTATAATTCACCCCTCCACTTT. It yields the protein CASTRDSLYNSPLHF. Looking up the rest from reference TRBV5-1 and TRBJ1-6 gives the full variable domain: KAGVTQTPRYLIKTRGQQVTLSCSPISGHRSVSWYQQTPGQGLQFLFEYFSETQRNKGNFPGRFSGRQFSNSRSEMNVSTLELGDSALYLCASTRDSLYNSPLHFGNGTRLTVT.

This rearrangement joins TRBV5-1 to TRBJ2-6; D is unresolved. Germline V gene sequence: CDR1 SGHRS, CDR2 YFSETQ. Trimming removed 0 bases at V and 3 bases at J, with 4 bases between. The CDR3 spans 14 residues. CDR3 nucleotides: TGCGCCAGCAGCTTGGCCGTTGGGGCCAACGTCCTGACTTTC. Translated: CASSLAVGANVLTF.

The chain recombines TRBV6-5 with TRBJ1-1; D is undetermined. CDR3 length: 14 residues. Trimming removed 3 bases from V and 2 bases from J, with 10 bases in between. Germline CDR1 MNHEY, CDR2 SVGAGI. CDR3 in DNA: TGTGCCAGCAGTTATCAACACGCAAACACTGAAGCTTTCTTT. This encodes CASSYQHANTEAFF.

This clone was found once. The CDR3 reads CASSVSATGAYEQYF. The CDR3 DNA is TGTGCCAGCAGCGTATCAGCGACAGGAGCCTACGAGCAGTACTTC. This chain uses TRBV9 with TRBJ2-7; TRBD1 is a possible D gene (6 bases). The CDR3 is 15 amino acids. Looked up from germline, CDR1 is SGDLS and CDR2 is YYNGEE. Between the trimmed V and J ends, which lost 1 base and 2 bases, there was a span of 13 bases.

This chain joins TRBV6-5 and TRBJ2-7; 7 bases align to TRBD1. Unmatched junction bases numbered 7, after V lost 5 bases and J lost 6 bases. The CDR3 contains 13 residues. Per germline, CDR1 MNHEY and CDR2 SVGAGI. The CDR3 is CASSRGQVIEQYF. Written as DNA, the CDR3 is TGTGCCAGCAGTCGTGGACAGGTAATCGAGCAGTACTTC.

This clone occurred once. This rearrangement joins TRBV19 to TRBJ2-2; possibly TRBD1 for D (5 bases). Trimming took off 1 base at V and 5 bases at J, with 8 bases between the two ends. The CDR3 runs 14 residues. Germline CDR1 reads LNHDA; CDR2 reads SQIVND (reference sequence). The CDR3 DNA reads TGTGCCAGTAGTATAGGTGGGGCAACCGGGGAGCTGTTTTTT. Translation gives CASSIGGATGELFF.

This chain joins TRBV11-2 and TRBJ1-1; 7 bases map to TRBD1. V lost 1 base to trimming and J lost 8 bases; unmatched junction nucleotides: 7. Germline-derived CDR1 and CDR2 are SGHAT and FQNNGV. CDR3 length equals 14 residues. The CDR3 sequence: CASSLGPGTVEAFF. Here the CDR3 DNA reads TGTGCCAGCAGCTTAGGACCGGGGACAGTCGAAGCTTTCTTT.

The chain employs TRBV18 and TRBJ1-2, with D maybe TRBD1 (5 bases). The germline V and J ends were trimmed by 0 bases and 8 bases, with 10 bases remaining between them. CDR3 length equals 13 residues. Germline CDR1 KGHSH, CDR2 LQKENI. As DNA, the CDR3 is TGTGCCAGCTCACCACCAGGGGCGCGAGGCTACACCTTC. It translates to CASSPPGARGYTF.

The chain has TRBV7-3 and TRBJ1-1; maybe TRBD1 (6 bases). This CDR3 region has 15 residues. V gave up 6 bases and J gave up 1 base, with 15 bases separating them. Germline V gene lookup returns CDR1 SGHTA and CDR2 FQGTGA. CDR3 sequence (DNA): TGTGCCAGCAGACTTCGGACAGCTCGGAACACTGAAGCTTTCTTT. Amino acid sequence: CASRLRTARNTEAFF. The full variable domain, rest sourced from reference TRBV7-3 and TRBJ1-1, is GAGVSQTPSNKVTEKGKYVELRCDPISGHTALYWYRQSLGQGPEFLIYFQGTGAADDSGLPNDRFFAVRPEGSVSTLKIQRTERGDSAVYLCASRLRTARNTEAFFGQGTRLTVV.

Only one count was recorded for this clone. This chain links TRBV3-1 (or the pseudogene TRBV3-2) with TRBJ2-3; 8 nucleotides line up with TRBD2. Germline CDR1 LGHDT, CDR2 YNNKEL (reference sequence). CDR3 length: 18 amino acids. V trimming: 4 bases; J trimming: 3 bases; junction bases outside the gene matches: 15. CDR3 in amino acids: CASSLRRGGRGRTDTQYF. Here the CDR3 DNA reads TGTGCCAGCAGCCTTCGCCGGGGGGGGCGCGGTCGGACAGATACGCAGTATTTT.

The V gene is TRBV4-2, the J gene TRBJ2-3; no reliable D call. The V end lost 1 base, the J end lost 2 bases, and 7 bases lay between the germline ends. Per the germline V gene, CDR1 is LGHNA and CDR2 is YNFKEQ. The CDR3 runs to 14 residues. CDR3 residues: CASSQGTITDTQYF. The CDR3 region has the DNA TGTGCCAGCAGCCAAGGAACAATCACAGATACGCAGTATTTT.

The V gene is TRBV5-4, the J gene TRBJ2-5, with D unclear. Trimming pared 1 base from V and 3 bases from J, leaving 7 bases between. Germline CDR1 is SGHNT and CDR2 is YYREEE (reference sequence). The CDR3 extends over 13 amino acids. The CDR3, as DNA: TGTGCCAGCAGCTTGATTGCAGAAGAGACCCAGTACTTC. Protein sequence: CASSLIAEETQYF. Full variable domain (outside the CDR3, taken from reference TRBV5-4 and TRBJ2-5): ETGVTQSPTHLIKTRGQQVTLRCSSQSGHNTVSWYQQALGQGPQFIFQYYREEENGRGNFPPRFSGLQFPNYSSELNVNALELDDSALYLCASSLIAEETQYFGPGTRLLVL.

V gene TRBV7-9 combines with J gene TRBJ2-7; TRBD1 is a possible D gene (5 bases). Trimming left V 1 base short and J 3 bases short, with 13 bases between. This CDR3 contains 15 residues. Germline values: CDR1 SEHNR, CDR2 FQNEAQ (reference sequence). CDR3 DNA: TGTGCCAGCAGCTTAGGGGGCCCGGGCATCTACGAGCAGTACTTC. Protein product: CASSLGGPGIYEQYF.

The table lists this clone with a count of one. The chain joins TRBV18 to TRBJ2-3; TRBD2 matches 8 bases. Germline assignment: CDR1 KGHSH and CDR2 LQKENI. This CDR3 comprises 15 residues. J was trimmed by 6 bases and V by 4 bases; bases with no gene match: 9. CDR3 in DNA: TGTGCCAGCTCACTATCCGGGACTAGGATTGATACGCAGTATTTT. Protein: CASSLSGTRIDTQYF.

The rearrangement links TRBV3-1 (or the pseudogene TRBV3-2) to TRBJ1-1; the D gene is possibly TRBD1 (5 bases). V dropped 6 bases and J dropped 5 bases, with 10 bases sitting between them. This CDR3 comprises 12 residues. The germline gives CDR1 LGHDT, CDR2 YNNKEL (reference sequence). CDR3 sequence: CASSSKGTEAFF. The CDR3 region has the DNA TGTGCCAGCAGTTCTAAGGGGACTGAAGCTTTCTTT.

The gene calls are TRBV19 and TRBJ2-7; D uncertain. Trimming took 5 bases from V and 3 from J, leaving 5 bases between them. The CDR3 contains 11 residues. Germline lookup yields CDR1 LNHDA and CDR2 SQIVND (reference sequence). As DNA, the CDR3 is TGTGCCAGTAGTGTCGGCTACGAGCAGTACTTC. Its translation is CASSVGYEQYF.

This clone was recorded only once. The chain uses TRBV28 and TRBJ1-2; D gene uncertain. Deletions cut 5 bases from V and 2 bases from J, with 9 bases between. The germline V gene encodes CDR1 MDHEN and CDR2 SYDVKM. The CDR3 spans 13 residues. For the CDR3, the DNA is TGTGCCAGCAGTCGACGGGAGAACTATGGCTACACCTTC. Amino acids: CASSRRENYGYTF.

CDR3 in amino acids: CASSLGTSTDTQYF. The CDR3 DNA follows: TGTGCCAGCAGCTTAGGTACTAGCACAGATACGCAGTATTTT. V is TRBV11-2 and J is TRBJ2-3; D unclear. CDR1 is SGHAT and CDR2 is FQNNGV in the germline V gene. Trimming removed 1 base from V and 0 bases from J, with 5 bases in between. The CDR3 loop spans 14 amino acids.

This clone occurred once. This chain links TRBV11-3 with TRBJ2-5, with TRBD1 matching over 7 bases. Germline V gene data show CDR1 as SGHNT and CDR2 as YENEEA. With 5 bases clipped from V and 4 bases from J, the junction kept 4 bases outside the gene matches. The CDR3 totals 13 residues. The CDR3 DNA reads TGTGCCAGCAGCGCCCCAGGGGGAGAGACCCAGTACTTC. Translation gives CASSAPGGETQYF.

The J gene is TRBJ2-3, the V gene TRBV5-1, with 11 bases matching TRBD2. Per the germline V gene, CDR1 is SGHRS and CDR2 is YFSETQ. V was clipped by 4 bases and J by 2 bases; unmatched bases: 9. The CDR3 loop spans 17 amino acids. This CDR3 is CASSPRLAGGATDTQYF. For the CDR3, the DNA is TGCGCCAGCAGCCCCCGTCTAGCGGGGGGTGCCACAGATACGCAGTATTTT.

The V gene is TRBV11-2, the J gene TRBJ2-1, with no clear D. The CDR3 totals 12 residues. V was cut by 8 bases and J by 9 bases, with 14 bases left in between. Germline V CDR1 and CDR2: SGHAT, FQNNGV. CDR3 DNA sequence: TGTGCCAGCGAACAGAATGGTGGTGAGCAGTTCTTC. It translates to CASEQNGGEQFF.